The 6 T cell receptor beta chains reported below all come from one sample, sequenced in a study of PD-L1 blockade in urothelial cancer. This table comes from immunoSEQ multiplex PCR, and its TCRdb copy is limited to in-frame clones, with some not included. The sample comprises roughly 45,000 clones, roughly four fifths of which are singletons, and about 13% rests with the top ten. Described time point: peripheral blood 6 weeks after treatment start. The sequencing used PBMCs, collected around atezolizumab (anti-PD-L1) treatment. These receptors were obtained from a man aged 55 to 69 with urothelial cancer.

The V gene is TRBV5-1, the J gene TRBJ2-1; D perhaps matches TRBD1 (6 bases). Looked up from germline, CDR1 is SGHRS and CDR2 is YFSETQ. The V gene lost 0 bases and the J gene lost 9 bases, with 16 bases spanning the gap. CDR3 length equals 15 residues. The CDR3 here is CASSLATQQGSEQFF. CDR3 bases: TGCGCCAGCAGCTTGGCGACGCAACAGGGATCTGAGCAGTTCTTC.

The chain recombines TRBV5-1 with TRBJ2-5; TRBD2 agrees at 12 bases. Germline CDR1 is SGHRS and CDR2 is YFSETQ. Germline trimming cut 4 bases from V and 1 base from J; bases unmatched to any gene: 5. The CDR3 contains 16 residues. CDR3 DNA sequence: TGCGCCAGCAGCCCGGGGACTAGCGGGCCCCAAGAGACCCAGTACTTC. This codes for CASSPGTSGPQETQYF.

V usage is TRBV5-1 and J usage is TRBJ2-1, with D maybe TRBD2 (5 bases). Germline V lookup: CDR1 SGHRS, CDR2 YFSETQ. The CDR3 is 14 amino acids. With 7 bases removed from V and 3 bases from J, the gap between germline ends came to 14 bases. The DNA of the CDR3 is TGCGCCAGCGAAGAGGGCAGTAACTACAATGAGCAGTTCTTC. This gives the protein CASEEGSNYNEQFF.

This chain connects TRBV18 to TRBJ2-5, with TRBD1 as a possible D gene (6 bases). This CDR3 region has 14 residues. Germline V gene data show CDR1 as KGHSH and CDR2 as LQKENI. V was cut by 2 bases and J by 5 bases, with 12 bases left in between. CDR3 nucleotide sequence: TGTGCCAGCTCACCAGGGGGCGCAGGGGAGACCCAGTACTTC. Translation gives CASSPGGAGETQYF.

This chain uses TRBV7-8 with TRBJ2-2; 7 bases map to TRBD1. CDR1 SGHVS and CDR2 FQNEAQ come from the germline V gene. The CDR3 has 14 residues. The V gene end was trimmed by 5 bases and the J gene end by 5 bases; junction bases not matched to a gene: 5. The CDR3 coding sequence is TGTGCCAGCAGCCTCCTACAGGGGACCGGGGAGCTGTTTTTT. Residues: CASSLLQGTGELFF. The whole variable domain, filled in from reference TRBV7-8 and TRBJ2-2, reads GAGVSQSPRYKVAKRGQDVALRCDPISGHVSLFWYQQALGQGPEFLTYFQNEAQLDKSGLPSDRFFAERPEGSVSTLKIQRTQQEDSAVYLCASSLLQGTGELFFGEGSRLTVL.

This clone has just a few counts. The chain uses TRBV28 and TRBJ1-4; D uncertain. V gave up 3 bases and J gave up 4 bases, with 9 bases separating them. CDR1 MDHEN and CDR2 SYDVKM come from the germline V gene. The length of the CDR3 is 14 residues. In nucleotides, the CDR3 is TGTGCCAGCAGTTTCTCCACACATAATGAAAAACTGTTTTTT. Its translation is CASSFSTHNEKLFF.